The sequence of this T cell receptor (beta chain) was determined in a study of cytomegalovirus exposure and HLA in healthy donors (dated by TCRdb to the late 2010s). General notes on the study: An earlier analysis of several hundred of the donors reported about 250 Gb of sequence data and some 120 million unique TCR beta sequences from about 180 million T cells. The T cell repertoires of 666 subjects were profiled by immunosequencing and related to cytomegalovirus serostatus. To study patterns of TCR occurrence, a later analysis re-analyzed previously published TCR beta repertoires from several hundred donors and added high-resolution HLA genotyping. High-throughput TCR immunosequencing, statistical association of individual TCRs with disease status, and machine learning were combined to predict cytomegalovirus infection status. On average, 235,054 unique TCR beta nucleotide sequences were sequenced per donor among a few hundred genotyped donors of the cohort, with roughly 18% of those sequences being non-productive. HLA typing included class I and class II loci at four-digit resolution. Rather than drawing on any new phenotypic data, the later analysis identified candidate immune exposures from TCR beta sequences and the way those sequences occurred across donors. Donor age, sex, ethnicity and CMV serostatus were compiled together with the repertoire data. A later genetic analysis took genome-wide SNP genotypes for about 55% of the roughly 700 donors and used that subset as a discovery cohort. The study aimed to test whether signatures of past pathogen exposure could be identified by cataloging public T cell receptors. Among the roughly 390 genotyped donors, under 90% belonged to the genetic ancestry cluster associated with self-reported Caucasian donors. The number of donors typed differed by locus, with 629-630 for A, B, C, DRB1 and DQB1, more than 500 for DQA1, over 600 for DPA1, and under 490 for DPB1. All discovery cohort repertoires had been generated on a single sequencing platform. In addition to the first cohort of roughly 700 subjects, a separate validation cohort of 120 different subjects was used. To decide whether each TCR beta V gene segment behaved as functional or pseudogenic, an earlier analysis of 587 of the donors relied on high-throughput TCR beta sequencing. A few DR-DQ haplotypes were handled as single units for association and clustering because linkage in the cohort was strong. An early release that covered about 600 HLA-typed donors contained around 300 gigabases of sequencing data and around 80 million unique TCR sequences. The full study reports these points: About 15 rarely observed V segments, including chromosome 9 orphons, were excluded from the earlier analysis of approximately 500 of the donors because counts were too low. According to a later analysis, TCR association rates differed among HLA loci, with DRB1 alleles showing the most associated TCRs and HLA-C alleles showing the fewest. The cohort was sequenced for TCR beta chains only, and without alpha or paired-chain data the features that could be detected were limited. Specific HLA alleles were associated with roughly 17,000 TCR beta sequences at a false discovery rate of 0.05 in a later analysis. An association between a missense DCLRE1C variant and V-gene and J-gene trimming of TCR beta chains was found in a later genetic analysis and replicated in an independent cohort. Because some donors lacked HLA typing at each locus, the association tests relied only on the typed subset. Most TCR sequences were observed very rarely across donors, whereas some public TCRs were present in many individuals. A group of highly shared sequence variants was considered likely to be a technical artifact of the sequencing pipeline. A later analysis reported that several top co-occurrence clusters appeared linked to parvovirus B19, influenza, CMV and Epstein-Barr virus. Roughly uniform sequencing depth across donors was assumed in presence/absence analyses, although this assumption may not hold. In an earlier analysis of under 600 of the donors, most TCR beta V segments were observed in productive rearrangements about 87% or about 30% of the time, broadly matching IMGT annotations. A further reported finding was that TCR beta sequences accurately predicted the HLA-A and HLA-B alleles for most subjects in the first cohort. Correlated functional status among segregating V segments might reflect linkage disequilibrium, but an unknown experimental factor could not be ruled out. In the study, about 150 TCR beta chains were listed as associated with cytomegalovirus. According to the authors, the approach could potentially be generalized to other disease states and immunological phenotypes. Most CMV-associated TCR beta chains appeared to be HLA-restricted in a later analysis, and the HLA associations seemed to be driven largely by CMV exposure. When HLA alleles, especially DR and DQ, strongly co-occurred, attributing TCR associations to individual alleles was difficult. In a later analysis, HLA-associated TCR beta chains showed more clonal expansion and lower generation probabilities than non-associated chains that were equally common. Immune exposure information for the cohort was limited to CMV serostatus. In a later genetic analysis, fewer N-insertions in productive TCRs were reported among donors in an Asian-associated ancestry cluster than the approximately 670-donor mean. In vitro tests confirmed that a few of the cytomegalovirus-associated TCR beta chains recognize cytomegalovirus antigens. The classifier was reported to diagnose cytomegalovirus status with high specificity and sensitivity in both the original cohort and the validation cohort. Some IMGT-functional V segments, including TRBV6-2 and TRBV6-3, could not be distinguished by the 87-base-pair reads and were therefore excluded.

CDR1 and CDR2, looked up from the germline V gene (reference sequence), are SGHNT and YYREEE. Including the terminal cysteine and phenylalanine, the CDR3 comprises 14 residues. Only the CDR3 part of the read is kept: 42 bases, read in frame from the first base. The germline V end is reduced by 0 bases and the J end by 3 bases; junction bases left unmatched: 1. Library method: the immunoSEQ multiplex PCR assay. The multiplex PCR relied on a mix of 60 forward primers for TCR Vbeta segments and 13 reverse primers for TCR Jbeta segments. A multiplex PCR assay on genomic DNA amplified the CDR3 region of rearranged TCR beta genes. On the Illumina HiSeq System, the amplified TCR beta libraries were sequenced as 87-base-pair reads. The original pipeline was this. A later analysis tallied about 77 million unique TCR beta chains across the approximately 670 repertoires, and 10 million to 11 million of those chains were shared by two or more donors. Raw reads were error-corrected and collapsed into unique sequences by a nearest-neighbor algorithm in which closely related sequences were merged to remove PCR and sequencing errors. Alignment of CDR3 sequences to IMGT reference sequences was used to assign V, D and J gene segments. For a sequence to be retained, at least a six-nucleotide match to both a V gene segment and a J gene segment was required. Rearrangements were called productive when the CDR3 lacked stop codons and stayed in frame with V and J; all others were non-productive. CDR3 was defined by IMGT convention, running from the second conserved V-encoded cysteine to the conserved J-encoded phenylalanine. The earlier analysis of more than 450 of the donors excluded sequences that lacked an unambiguous match to a single V gene segment. In an earlier analysis of a few hundred of the donors, V segments were called functional above 56.7% productive rearrangements and were called segregating when the between-donor standard deviation exceeded 5%. A statistical classification framework was developed to diagnose cytomegalovirus status using the catalog of TCR beta chain sequences. In a later analysis, TCR nucleotide sequences were compared against IMGT/GENE-DB human TR gene sequences so that V and J genes could be assigned. In a later analysis, CDR3 sequences and most-parsimonious VDJ recombination scenarios were assigned using the TCRdist pipeline. In a later analysis, every TCR beta chain was defined by the combination of its CDR3 amino acid sequence and its V-gene family, and reads without a unique V-gene family were dropped. A later analysis removed 550 to 700 highly shared, low-generation-probability nucleotide sequences to deal with suspected cross-contamination and a sequencing artifact. For each public chain, a later analysis derived a clonal expansion index from normalized ranks of inferred template counts within each repertoire. A later analysis computed generation probabilities with a VDJ recombination model fitted to out-of-frame rearrangements, and checked the results against IGoR. In a later analysis, TCR-TCR, TCR-HLA and TCR-CMV co-occurrence was scored with hypergeometric tests, and a repertoire-size bias correction was applied to TCR pairs. A later analysis estimated false discovery rates by permuting HLA or CMV assignments 20 times. A later analysis grouped co-occurring TCRs with DBSCAN, adding TCRdist sequence similarity when clustering within HLA-allele-positive subsets. For co-occurrence clustering, repertoires with fewer than 30,000 or more than 120,000 public chains were excluded, along with roughly 5 repertoires with anomalous nucleotide sharing. TCRdb obtained this table from immuneACCESS and retained in-frame rearrangements with V and J assigned. These tables miss some clones; where compared with another copy, unresolved V genes account for less than half of the shortfall, and the remainder is unexplained. That table gives V, J and clone size, and the DNA gave D and trimming. Within this sample are more than 90,000 clones, with around 76% of them counted one time only. The ten largest clones represent 7% to 9% of the sample.

A remark on this clone: Its cognate antigen has yet to be identified. Base-call qualities are not available, and no considerably larger clone is one nucleotide away.

In total, roughly 670 healthy bone marrow donors made up the cohort. Cohort members were all nominally healthy when sampled, although unrecorded immune exposures were likely present. CMV serostatus was positive for almost 300 and negative for about 50% of the roughly 700 cohort members, and was not recorded for this donor. A peripheral blood sample was collected from each donor, and TCR beta sequencing was performed on peripheral blood mononuclear cells. The Qiagen DNeasy Blood Extraction Kit was used to extract genomic DNA from the blood cell samples. The TCR comes from a human donor in good health. Sample: PBMCs. The receptor chain draws on TRBV5-4 and TRBJ2-3, with 7 bases aligning to TRBD2. For the CDR3, the sequence is CASSLGGGTDTQYF. The bases are TGTGCCAGCAGCTTGGGGGGAGGGACAGATACGCAGTATTTT.